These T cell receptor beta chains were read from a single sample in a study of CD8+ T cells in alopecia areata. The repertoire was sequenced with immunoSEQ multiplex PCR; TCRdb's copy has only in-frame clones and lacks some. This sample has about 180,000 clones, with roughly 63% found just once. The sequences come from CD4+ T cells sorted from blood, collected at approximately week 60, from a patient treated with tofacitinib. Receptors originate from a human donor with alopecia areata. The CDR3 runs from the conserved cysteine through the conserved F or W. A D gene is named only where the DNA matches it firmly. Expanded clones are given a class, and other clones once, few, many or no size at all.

DNA: TGTGCCAGCAGCTCCCCGGGACAGGGGGCCTACGAGCAGTACTTC
CDR3: CASSSPGQGAYEQYF
V: TRBV7-6
size: -
J: TRBJ2-7
D: TRBD1

DNA: TGTGCCAGCAGCCAAGATAAATACGGGGGGGCCGGGGAGCTGTTTTTT
CDR3: CASSQDKYGGAGELFF
V: TRBV4-2
size: -
J: TRBJ2-2
D: TRBD2

DNA: TGCGCCAGCAGTCCGGGACAGGGGAGCACAGATACGCAGTATTTT
CDR3: CASSPGQGSTDTQYF
V: TRBV10-2
size: few
J: TRBJ2-3
D: TRBD1

DNA: TGTGCCAGCAGTTTTAGTAGTTCCGGGGAGCTGTTTTTT
CDR3: CASSFSSSGELFF
V: TRBV6-5
size: -
J: TRBJ2-2
D: -

DNA: TGCAGCGTTGAAGCCTGGGTTACTGAAGCTTTCTTT
CDR3: CSVEAWVTEAFF
V: TRBV29-1
size: -
J: TRBJ1-1
D: -

DNA: TGTGCCAGCAGCGGAGACCCAGGGGTTCGGTCACCCCTCCACTTT
CDR3: CASSGDPGVRSPLHF
V: TRBV2
size: -
J: TRBJ1-6
D: -

DNA: TGCAGCGCTGCTGGGGGTATGATCCCTGAAGCTTTCTTT
CDR3: CSAAGGMIPEAFF
V: TRBV29-1
size: few
J: TRBJ1-1
D: -

DNA: TGTGCCAGCAGTCCGGCGGGGGCAGCTAACTATGGCTACACCTTC
CDR3: CASSPAGAANYGYTF
V: TRBV25-1
size: few
J: TRBJ1-2
D: -

DNA: TGCGCCAGCAGCTCACCGGGACAGCGGAACACTGAAGCTTTCTTT
CDR3: CASSSPGQRNTEAFF
V: TRBV5-1
size: -
J: TRBJ1-1
D: TRBD1

DNA: TGTGCCAGCGCCGAGGACACAGGAAAAGCTTTCTTT
CDR3: CASAEDTGKAFF
V: TRBV18
size: few
J: TRBJ1-1
D: -

DNA: TGTGCCAGCAACCGACTAGCGGGGACCTACGAGCAGTACTTC
CDR3: CASNRLAGTYEQYF
V: TRBV7-9
size: few
J: TRBJ2-7
D: TRBD2

DNA: TGTGCCAGCAGCCGACAAGTAGTAATCGATGAGCAGTTCTTC
CDR3: CASSRQVVIDEQFF
V: TRBV7-9
size: few
J: TRBJ2-1
D: -

DNA: TGCAGTGCCCAACCCTGGGGTGAGCAGTTCTTC
CDR3: CSAQPWGEQFF
V: TRBV20-1
size: -
J: TRBJ2-1
D: -

DNA: TGTGCCAGCACCAACAGGCCTGACTATGGCTACACCTTC
CDR3: CASTNRPDYGYTF
V: TRBV6-5
size: -
J: TRBJ1-2
D: -

DNA: TGTGCCAGCAGGACCGCAGGGGGCTTTTTCGGCTCACCCCTCCACTTT
CDR3: CASRTAGGFFGSPLHF
V: TRBV11-1
size: -
J: TRBJ1-6
D: TRBD1

DNA: TGTGCCAGCAGCTTAGATCAAGGGGGCTCACCCCTCCACTTT
CDR3: CASSLDQGGSPLHF
V: TRBV7-9
size: -
J: TRBJ1-6
D: TRBD1

DNA: TGTGCCTGGAGTGTACACCGAGTAGCCAAAAACATTCAGTACTTC
CDR3: CAWSVHRVAKNIQYF
V: TRBV30
size: -
J: TRBJ2-4
D: -

DNA: TGTGCCAGCAGATCAGGGTACCAAGAGACCCAGTACTTC
CDR3: CASRSGYQETQYF
V: TRBV5-6
size: -
J: TRBJ2-5
D: -

DNA: TGCGCCAGCAGCTTGGAACTAGCGGGGGGATACAATGAGCAGTTCTTC
CDR3: CASSLELAGGYNEQFF
V: TRBV5-1
size: -
J: TRBJ2-1
D: TRBD2

DNA: TGTGCCAGCAGCTCCCCTCTATGGGGCACTGAAGCTTTCTTT
CDR3: CASSSPLWGTEAFF
V: TRBV7-9
size: few
J: TRBJ1-1
D: -

DNA: TGTGCCAGCAGCGAAGACATCCGACAGGGAGTAAGGGCTTTCTTT
CDR3: CASSEDIRQGVRAFF
V: TRBV9
size: few
J: TRBJ1-1
D: TRBD1

DNA: TGTGCCAGCAGCCTTTGGGGGTCCGGCGAGCAGTACTTC
CDR3: CASSLWGSGEQYF
V: TRBV27
size: -
J: TRBJ2-7
D: -

DNA: TGCAGCGTTGGAACAGGGGGCGGAAACACCATATATTTT
CDR3: CSVGTGGGNTIYF
V: TRBV29-1
size: few
J: TRBJ1-3
D: TRBD1

DNA: TGTGCCAGCAGTGGCAGACAGGGTGGTAACAATGAGCAGTTCTTC
CDR3: CASSGRQGGNNEQFF
V: TRBV6-1
size: few
J: TRBJ2-1
D: TRBD1

DNA: TGTGCCAGCAGTTTGAAGAGGGGTGGCACTGAAGCTTTCTTT
CDR3: CASSLKRGGTEAFF
V: TRBV7-9
size: -
J: TRBJ1-1
D: -

DNA: TGCAGCGTTGAAGAATCCCGCGGAGTGAGCTCCTACAATGAGCAGTTCTTC
CDR3: CSVEESRGVSSYNEQFF
V: TRBV29-1
size: -
J: TRBJ2-1
D: -

DNA: TGCAGCGTTGCCCGGACGGCCACTAACTATGGCTACACCTTC
CDR3: CSVARTATNYGYTF
V: TRBV29-1
size: -
J: TRBJ1-2
D: -

DNA: TGTGCCAGCAAGATTAGTAAAGCCACTGAAGCTTTCTTT
CDR3: CASKISKATEAFF
V: TRBV6-5
size: few
J: TRBJ1-1
D: -

DNA: TGCAGCGTTGAAGGCTACAGACGTGAGCAGTTCTTC
CDR3: CSVEGYRREQFF
V: TRBV29-1
size: many
J: TRBJ2-1
D: -

DNA: TGTGCCAGCAGCTACAGGAATCAGCCCCAGCATTTT
CDR3: CASSYRNQPQHF
V: TRBV5-6
size: -
J: TRBJ1-5
D: -

DNA: TGTGCCAGCAGCTTAGAGTCCCAGCGGGGGGCTCTTGAGCAGTTCTTC
CDR3: CASSLESQRGALEQFF
V: TRBV7-6
size: -
J: TRBJ2-1
D: TRBD2

DNA: TGTGCCAGCAGCATAAACACAGATACGCAGTATTTT
CDR3: CASSINTDTQYF
V: TRBV7-6
size: -
J: TRBJ2-3
D: -

DNA: TGCGCCAGCAGCCTACGACTAGCGGGGGAAAACATTCAGTACTTC
CDR3: CASSLRLAGENIQYF
V: TRBV4-1
size: -
J: TRBJ2-4
D: TRBD2

DNA: TGTGCCAGCAGCTTAGTGGGACCACCGAACACCGGGGAGCTGTTTTTT
CDR3: CASSLVGPPNTGELFF
V: TRBV7-2
size: -
J: TRBJ2-2
D: -

DNA: TGTGCCAGTGCGGACAGGGGGGCCGGGCAGCCCCAGCATTTT
CDR3: CASADRGAGQPQHF
V: TRBV25-1
size: -
J: TRBJ1-5
D: TRBD1

DNA: TGCGCCAGTCCAGGACCTCTGATTTCCCACGAGCAGTACTTC
CDR3: CASPGPLISHEQYF
V: TRBV10-2
size: -
J: TRBJ2-7
D: -

DNA: TGTGCCAGCAGCTTAGGGGCCAACACTGAAGCTTTCTTT
CDR3: CASSLGANTEAFF
V: TRBV7-9
size: few
J: TRBJ1-1
D: -

DNA: TGTGCCAGCTCACCACAGAGACAGGGTAAAGAAGCTTTCTTT
CDR3: CASSPQRQGKEAFF
V: TRBV18
size: few
J: TRBJ1-1
D: TRBD1

DNA: TGTGCCAGCAGTTACTCGGGTAGCGGGGGCACAGATACGCAGTATTTT
CDR3: CASSYSGSGGTDTQYF
V: TRBV6-5
size: few
J: TRBJ2-3
D: TRBD2

DNA: TGTGCCTGGAGTGGGCAGGGACGGACCGGGGAGCTGTTTTTT
CDR3: CAWSGQGRTGELFF
V: TRBV30
size: -
J: TRBJ2-2
D: -

DNA: TGTGCCTCCCAAGGACCGATAAACACCGTATATTTT
CDR3: CASQGPINTVYF
V: TRBV30
size: -
J: TRBJ1-3
D: -

DNA: TGCGCCAGCAGTTTTGACAATTCGAACACCGGGGAGCTGTTTTTT
CDR3: CASSFDNSNTGELFF
V: TRBV10-1
size: -
J: TRBJ2-2
D: -

DNA: TGTGCCAGCAGCTCCTGGGCCCTGAACACTGAAGCTTTCTTT
CDR3: CASSSWALNTEAFF
V: TRBV7-9
size: -
J: TRBJ1-1
D: -

DNA: TGTGCCAGCAGCCACGTCGGGACAGGAGAGACCCAGTACTTC
CDR3: CASSHVGTGETQYF
V: TRBV4-2
size: -
J: TRBJ2-5
D: TRBD1

DNA: TGTGCCAGCAGCATGAGCGGGGCCCCCAACACCGGGGAGCTGTTTTTT
CDR3: CASSMSGAPNTGELFF
V: TRBV9
size: -
J: TRBJ2-2
D: TRBD2

DNA: TGCAGCGTTGGGGCTAGCGGGGGGCCACTTGAGCAGTTCTTC
CDR3: CSVGASGGPLEQFF
V: TRBV29-1
size: -
J: TRBJ2-1
D: TRBD2

DNA: TGTGCCAGCAGTCAACCAGGTGGGGGGGCTAATGAAAAACTGTTTTTT
CDR3: CASSQPGGGANEKLFF
V: TRBV27
size: -
J: TRBJ1-4
D: -

DNA: TGTGCCAGCAGCGTAGCGGGGCCTTCCTACAATGAGCAGTTCTTC
CDR3: CASSVAGPSYNEQFF
V: TRBV9
size: once
J: TRBJ2-1
D: -

DNA: TGTGCCAGCAGCCGTGGACAGGGGTACATCCCAAACAATGAGCAGTTCTTC
CDR3: CASSRGQGYIPNNEQFF
V: TRBV13
size: -
J: TRBJ2-1
D: TRBD1

DNA: TGTGCCAGCAGTGAGGAGAGGACAGGTTACAATGAGCAGTTCTTC
CDR3: CASSEERTGYNEQFF
V: TRBV2
size: few
J: TRBJ2-1
D: TRBD1

DNA: TGTGCCAGCAGCCAGGGAGGGAGCACAGATACGCAGTATTTT
CDR3: CASSQGGSTDTQYF
V: TRBV6-5
size: few
J: TRBJ2-3
D: TRBD2

DNA: TGTGCCACCAGCAGAACCCGCGCCAATGAAAAACTGTTTTTT
CDR3: CATSRTRANEKLFF
V: TRBV15
size: -
J: TRBJ1-4
D: -

DNA: TGTGCCTGGGCGACAGGGACCTATGGCTACACCTTC
CDR3: CAWATGTYGYTF
V: TRBV30
size: -
J: TRBJ1-2
D: TRBD1

DNA: TGCAGCGTTGGTTCATGGGGGTCGAACACTGAAGCTTTCTTT
CDR3: CSVGSWGSNTEAFF
V: TRBV29-1
size: -
J: TRBJ1-1
D: -

DNA: TGTGCCAGTCTGACGGGGGGATGGGAGACCCAGTACTTC
CDR3: CASLTGGWETQYF
V: TRBV2
size: -
J: TRBJ2-5
D: TRBD2